This T cell receptor (beta chain) was sequenced for a study of T cells in Graves' hyperthyroidism and ophthalmopathy (dated by TCRdb to between 2019 and 2020). With respect to the entire study: To identify TCR V-J signatures that set the groups apart, the researchers used a discovery cohort of 95 to 100 patients, made up of under 45 with Graves' ophthalmopathy and about 55 with stable Graves' hyperthyroidism. Prospective prediction of ophthalmopathy was tested in an independent validation cohort consisting of about 19 hyperthyroidism patients and around 17 patients who later progressed to ophthalmopathy. The roughly 100 discovery patients were randomly divided into training and test sets at a 7:3 ratio. In addition, the study compared T-cell repertoires in thyroid tissue and in blood from over 5 Graves' hyperthyroidism patients. After sampling, hyperthyroidism patients received methimazole starting at 30 mg daily, and ophthalmopathy patients received high-dose intravenous methylprednisolone. According to the paper, TCR Vbeta CDR3 sequencing was carried out on more than 120 peripheral blood samples, which came from fewer than 50 ophthalmopathy, 70 to 80 hyperthyroidism and approximately 17 progressor patients.

The junction shows trimming of 1 base on V and 1 base on J, and the gene matches do not reach 6 bases of it. Including the terminal cysteine and phenylalanine, the CDR3 comprises 16 residues. The kept DNA is CDR3 alone, 48 bases in frame from the first base. CDR1 and CDR2 (SGHNT, YENEEA) derive from the germline V gene. Amplification of TCR beta CDR3 regions was carried out from RNA transcripts. The first round of RT-PCR for the TCR CDR3 was performed with the HTBI primer set and the Qiagen OneStep RT-PCR kit. The libraries were constructed in a second round of multiplex PCR and then size-selected and purified. The libraries were sequenced on an Illumina HiSeq2000 using paired-end 100 bp reads. The published analysis was carried out like this. SOAPnuke was used to process the raw data, with reads discarded if the reads contained adapters or uncalled bases, had a mean Phred below 15, or lacked an exact constant-primer or identifier match. High-quality paired reads were merged using COPE v1.2.5, and each unique nucleotide sequence was defined as a clonotype. MiTCR v1.1 was used to align the clonotypes against IMGT TRBV, TRBD and TRBJ reference segments. Analysis was restricted to V-J combinations with a frequency above 0.0001, which covered roughly 99% of repertoires. The TCS score was defined as F50 (clonal expansion) divided by E x V (chaos), with BLOSUM62-based TCRdist calculated between CDR3 peptides within each V-J. Welch's t-statistics and random forest reduced roughly 540 V-J features to 13, which were used in a naive Bayes classifier (R e1071). Clones were called with MiXCR by TCRdb after fastp trimmed the public reads at Q25, and only in-frame beta chains were retained. Every CDR3 protein is listed once, alongside the most common genes and DNA of its rows. In this record, the V and J calls reflect TCRdb's handling and not the investigators' own analysis. The sample table contains around 540,000 distinct CDR3 sequences; only one count was recorded for approximately 44% of them. The ten largest clones add up to approximately 8.2% of the sample.

As concerns this clonotype: Its antigen is still unknown. Base qualities are not provided; no much larger clone lies one nucleotide away.

Broader findings and caveats from the paper: In cross-validation, a model built on a 13 V-J signature told ophthalmopathy apart from stable hyperthyroidism with under 90% sensitivity and around 81% specificity, and in testing the same model reached 80%/75%. No statistical method was used to set the sample size in advance, and investigators knew the group allocation. Most expanded thyroid clonotypes (frequency above 0.001) were also detected in blood, a finding suggesting that blood repertoires may reflect thyroid immune responses. In validation, the model predicted progression to ophthalmopathy with around 71% sensitivity and around 72% specificity, a median of around six months before onset.

Stable Graves' hyperthyroidism was defined as no progression to ophthalmopathy during 18 months of follow-up. The hyperthyroidism patients were between 18 and 65 years old and newly diagnosed, with a disease duration of less than 2 months. Any patient with an uncontrolled infection, another autoimmune disease, pregnancy or lactation was excluded. Diagnoses relied on clinical symptoms, serum thyroxine and TRAb, thyroid ultrasound and orbital computed tomography. Trizol reagent was used to extract total RNA, and RNA quality was then checked on an Agilent 2100 Bioanalyzer. The origin of this receptor is a woman between 18 and 30 years old with Graves' hyperthyroidism. Donor details come from another sample of the same person, matched by shared clones. Material for sequencing was peripheral blood or thyroid tissue (not recorded which). This chain is built from TRBV11-3 and TRBJ2-5; TRBD2 aligns with 7 central bases. In nucleotide form, the sequence is TGTGCCAGCAGCTTAGTAGGCGGGAGAGCCCAAGAGACCCAGTACTTC. Translation gives CASSLVGGRAQETQYF.